Sequencing of this T cell receptor beta chain was carried out in a study of blood T cell repertoires in COVID-19. Some clones are missing from TCRdb's copy, which holds only in-frame ones; the method was immunoSEQ multiplex PCR. This sample carries 90,000 to 130,000 clones, 70% to 85% of them seen once, and the ten largest clones take about 1.8%. CDR1 SGHNT and CDR2 YYREEE come from the germline V gene (reference sequence). V was trimmed by 4 bases and J by 6 bases, leaving 13 bases between them. The length of the CDR3 is 14 residues. Sample: peripheral blood. The chain employs TRBV5-4 and TRBJ1-4; a weak D match, TRBD1 (6 bases). This receptor was obtained from a woman between 40 and 55 years old with acute or convalescent COVID-19. CDR3 nucleotide sequence: TGTGCCAGCAGCACGATAGGGGGGGATGAAAAACTGTTTTTT. Protein sequence: CASSTIGGDEKLFF. The full variable domain, with the rest looked up from reference TRBV5-4 and TRBJ1-4, is ETGVTQSPTHLIKTRGQQVTLRCSSQSGHNTVSWYQQALGQGPQFIFQYYREEENGRGNFPPRFSGLQFPNYSSELNVNALELDDSALYLCASSTIGGDEKLFFGSGTQLSVL.